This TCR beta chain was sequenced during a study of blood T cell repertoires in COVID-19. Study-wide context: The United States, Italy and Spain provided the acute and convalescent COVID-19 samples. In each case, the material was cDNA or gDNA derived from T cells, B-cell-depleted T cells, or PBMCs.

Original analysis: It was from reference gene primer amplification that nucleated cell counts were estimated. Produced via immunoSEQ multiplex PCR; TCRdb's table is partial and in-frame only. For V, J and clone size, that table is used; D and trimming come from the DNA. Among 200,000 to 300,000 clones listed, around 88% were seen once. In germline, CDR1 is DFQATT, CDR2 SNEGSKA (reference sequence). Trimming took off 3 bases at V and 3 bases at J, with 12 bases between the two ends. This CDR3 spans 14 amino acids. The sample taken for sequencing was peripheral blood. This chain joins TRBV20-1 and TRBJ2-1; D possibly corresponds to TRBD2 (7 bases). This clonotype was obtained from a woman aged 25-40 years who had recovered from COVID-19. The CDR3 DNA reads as TGCAGTGCTAGTGGGGGGGGCCTCTACAATGAGCAGTTCTTC. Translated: CSASGGGLYNEQFF.